A single sample is the source of the 27 T cell receptor beta chains below, sequenced in a study of shared clonotypes between healthy human individuals. Sequencing was performed with immunoSEQ multiplex PCR; in TCRdb, only in-frame clones are kept and a portion is missing. The repertoire includes approximately 500,000 clones, 75% to 80% of them detected once, and roughly an eighth sits in the top ten. Sequencing was carried out using PBMCs. The receptors shown here come from a woman aged 35 to 49 in good health. Some clones in this sample may be carry-over from other donors' samples.

The chain carries TRBV6-6 and TRBJ2-5, with 13 bases that match TRBD2. Germline CDR1 is MNHNY and CDR2 is SVGAGI (reference sequence). The J segment lost 5 bases and the V segment lost 7 bases, leaving 1 base of the junction unmatched. The CDR3 is 13 residues long. CDR3 DNA sequence: TGTGCCAGCAAACTAGCGGGAGGGGAGACCCAGTACTTC. It yields the protein CASKLAGGETQYF.

This chain uses TRBV9 with TRBJ2-5; TRBD2 matches 7 bases. The CDR3 totals 15 residues. J gave up 5 bases and V 7 bases, and 14 bases lay outside the gene matches. Germline V gene data show CDR1 as SGDLS and CDR2 as YYNGEE. The CDR3: CASSPRGSGGETQYF. In nucleotides, the CDR3 is TGTGCCAGCTCCCCTCGCGGGTCCGGGGGGGAGACCCAGTACTTC.

Regarding this clone: The germline gene is not matched at one end of the junction; a read error may be the cause. The V gene is TRBV29-1, the J gene TRBJ1-2; 7 bases are a match to TRBD1. Germline CDR1 is SQVTM and CDR2 is ANQGSEA. CDR3 size: 12 residues. CDR3 residues: CSVEGGRWGYTF. The CDR3 DNA sequence: TGCAGCGTCGAAGGGGGCCGGTGGGGCTACACCTTC.

The chain has TRBV9 and TRBJ2-2; 11 bases are a match to TRBD2. The CDR3 has 17 amino acids. Germline loops: CDR1 SGDLS, CDR2 YYNGEE. J gave up 4 bases and V 0 bases, and 5 bases lay outside the gene matches. The CDR3 region has the DNA TGTGCCAGCAGCGTAGTAGCGGGAGGGTGGAGCACCGGGGAGCTGTTTTTT. Residues: CASSVVAGGWSTGELFF.

The chain joins TRBV28 to TRBJ1-5; no firm D call. Germline V gene lookup returns CDR1 MDHEN and CDR2 SYDVKM. The CDR3 loop spans 14 amino acids. V was shortened by 2 bases and J by 5 bases, with 10 bases between the two germline ends. The DNA for the CDR3 is TGTGCCAGCAGTTTAAGAGGGTCCGATCAGCCCCAGCATTTT. As protein: CASSLRGSDQPQHF.

Here the CDR3 DNA reads TGTGCCTGGAGTGTAACGGGGGCTAGCAATCAGCCCCAGCATTTT. Translating it yields CAWSVTGASNQPQHF. The rearrangement links TRBV30 to TRBJ1-5; D is possibly TRBD1 (6 bases). This CDR3 contains 15 residues. Germline lookup yields CDR1 GTSNPN and CDR2 SVGIG (reference sequence). The ends were cut back, 0 bases at V and 0 bases at J, with 9 bases in the middle.

V gene TRBV7-2 combines with J gene TRBJ2-7; 11 bases map to TRBD1. The CDR3 totals 15 residues. CDR1 is SGHTA and CDR2 is FQGNSA in the germline V gene. With 1 base clipped from V and 9 bases from J, the junction kept 8 bases outside the gene matches. The CDR3 reads CASSLVGTGGTGQYF. DNA of the CDR3: TGTGCCAGCAGCTTAGTGGGGACAGGGGGGACCGGGCAGTACTTC.

The gene calls are TRBV28 and TRBJ2-7, with D possibly matching TRBD2 (6 bases). The CDR3 is 14 amino acids. Germline CDR1 is MDHEN and CDR2 is SYDVKM. V shed 7 bases and J shed 4 bases, with 17 bases lying between them. The CDR3 DNA follows: TGTGCCAGCACCATGGGGGGAGGAGGATACGAGCAGTACTTC. It codes for CASTMGGGGYEQYF.

The gene calls are TRBV6-1 and TRBJ2-5; D remains unclear. The CDR3 covers 13 residues. Germline V gene sequence: CDR1 MNHNS, CDR2 SASEGT. Trimming removed 3 bases at V and 0 bases at J, with 5 bases between. The CDR3 DNA reads TGTGCCAGCAGTGACCCCCACCAAGAGACCCAGTACTTC. It is translated as CASSDPHQETQYF.

The chain joins TRBV6-5 to TRBJ2-4; D perhaps matches TRBD2 (6 bases). The CDR3 sequence is 15 residues long. From germline, CDR1 is MNHEY and CDR2 SVGAGI. V lost 0 bases, J lost 4 bases, and 10 bases lay in between. The CDR3 is CASSYSGGVKNIQYF. Written as DNA, the CDR3 is TGTGCCAGCAGTTACTCGGGGGGAGTGAAAAACATTCAGTACTTC.

The rearrangement links TRBV7-6 to TRBJ2-2; 13 positions agree with TRBD2. CDR3 length: 17 amino acids. CDR1 SGHVS and CDR2 FNYEAQ come from the germline V gene. Trimming cost V 2 bases and J 4 bases; bases outside gene matches: 4. The CDR3 sequence: CASSLRLAGGSTGELFF. The CDR3 nucleotides are TGTGCCAGCAGCTTAAGACTAGCGGGAGGTAGCACCGGGGAGCTGTTTTTT.

The chain joins TRBV28 to TRBJ2-7; a weak D match, TRBD2 (7 bases). V was trimmed by 5 bases and J by 1 base, leaving 15 bases between them. CDR3 length: 15 residues. CDR1 MDHEN and CDR2 SYDVKM come from the germline V gene. The CDR3 nucleotides read TGTGCCAGCAGTCTCCCGGGGGGCAATTCCTACGAGCAGTACTTC. Protein product: CASSLPGGNSYEQYF.

The V gene is TRBV6-6, the J gene TRBJ2-7; the match to TRBD1 covers 10 bases. Germline V gene data show CDR1 as MNHNY and CDR2 as SVGAGI (reference sequence). Trimming cost V 5 bases and J 4 bases; bases outside gene matches: 5. This CDR3 is built from 14 residues. DNA for the CDR3: TGTGCCAGCAGTGCGCCGGGACAGGGGTACGAGCAGTACTTC. Its translation is CASSAPGQGYEQYF.

The V gene is TRBV7-7, the J gene TRBJ2-1, with 7 nucleotides matching TRBD2. V trimming: 5 bases; J trimming: 7 bases; junction bases outside the gene matches: 5. The germline V gene encodes CDR1 SSHAT and CDR2 FNYEAQ (reference sequence). This CDR3 is 13 amino acids long. The CDR3 DNA reads TGTGCCAGCAGCCCGGGACTAACAAATGAGCAGTTCTTC. It specifies CASSPGLTNEQFF.

This clone was detected a few times. The rearrangement uses TRBV18 and TRBJ2-7; no definite D call. The V gene's germline CDR1 is KGHSH and CDR2 LQKENI. This CDR3 is 15 amino acids long. The germline V and J ends were trimmed by 0 bases and 6 bases, with 15 bases remaining between them. CDR3 in DNA: TGTGCCAGCTCACCACCGGTCGGAGAAGGCTTCGAGCAGTACTTC. Amino acid sequence: CASSPPVGEGFEQYF.

The rearrangement joins TRBV29-1 to TRBJ1-1; no clear D. With 3 bases removed from V and 1 base from J, the gap between germline ends came to 12 bases. The CDR3 totals 14 residues. The V gene's germline CDR1 is SQVTM and CDR2 ANQGSEA. The CDR3 region has the DNA TGCAGCGTTGACGTGGCGCGGACGAACACTGAAGCTTTCTTT. Protein sequence: CSVDVARTNTEAFF.

The genes are TRBV19 and TRBJ2-3; TRBD1 matches 7 bases. CDR3 length: 14 amino acids. Germline CDR1 LNHDA, CDR2 SQIVND (reference sequence). The junction had 6 bases not matched to a gene; V was cut back by 5 bases and J by 4 bases. The CDR3 region is CASSEHRGPDTQYF. As DNA, the CDR3 is TGTGCCAGTAGTGAACACAGGGGACCAGATACGCAGTATTTT.

There are a few counts of this clone. The chain joins TRBV9 to TRBJ1-1; D remains ambiguous. The ends were cut back, 0 bases at V and 12 bases at J, with 12 bases in the middle. The CDR3 runs to 12 residues. In germline, CDR1 is SGDLS, CDR2 YYNGEE. The CDR3 DNA follows: TGTGCCAGCAGCGTAGTTACGGAGCGAACTTTCTTT. This translates into CASSVVTERTFF.

The chain recombines TRBV9 with TRBJ2-1; D may be TRBD1 or TRBD2 (5 bases each). Trimming stripped 0 bases from V and 14 bases from J, with 15 bases between. The CDR3 consists of 13 residues. Germline values: CDR1 SGDLS, CDR2 YYNGEE. CDR3 sequence (DNA): TGTGCCAGCAGCGTAGTAGGGACGGACAATAAGTTCTTC. It translates to CASSVVGTDNKFF.

V is TRBV15 and J is TRBJ1-5; 10 nucleotides match TRBD1. The junction had 1 base not matched to a gene; V was cut back by 5 bases and J by 3 bases. CDR1 is LNHNV and CDR2 is YYDKDF in the germline V gene (reference sequence). The CDR3 is 14 residues long. The CDR3 protein is CATSGTGDNQPQHF. CDR3 nucleotides: TGTGCCACCAGCGGGACAGGGGACAATCAGCCCCAGCATTTT.

About this clone itself: A far larger clone is off by one base, so a read error is likely. This rearrangement joins TRBV7-2 to TRBJ2-7, with no clear D. The germline V and J ends were trimmed by 5 bases and 0 bases, with 2 bases remaining between them. The CDR3 consists of 11 residues. CDR1 is SGHTA, CDR2 FQGNSA, per germline. Here the CDR3 DNA reads TGTGCCAGCAGCCACTCCTACGAGCAGTACTTC. This gives the protein CASSHSYEQYF.

V is TRBV10-3 and J is TRBJ1-1; D ambiguous. Between the trimmed V and J ends, which lost 10 bases and 1 base, there was a span of 16 bases. Germline CDR1 reads ENHRY; CDR2 reads SYGVKD. This CDR3 is 14 amino acids long. The DNA for the CDR3 is TGTGCCACCAACGTTAGGGAAACGAACACTGAAGCTTTCTTT. Translation: CATNVRETNTEAFF.

The chain employs TRBV7-2 and TRBJ2-2; D uncertain. V was pared by 5 bases and J by 1 base, with 8 bases between. CDR3 length: 14 amino acids. Germline loops: CDR1 SGHTA, CDR2 FQGNSA. The DNA for the CDR3 is TGTGCCAGCAGCGACGGGCGGAACACCGGGGAGCTGTTTTTT. Translation: CASSDGRNTGELFF. The variable domain in full, with the rest retrieved from reference TRBV7-2 and TRBJ2-2, is GAGVSQSPSNKVTEKGKDVELRCDPISGHTALYWYRQSLGQGLEFLIYFQGNSAPDKSGLPSDRFSAERTGGSVSTLTIQRTQQEDSAVYLCASSDGRNTGELFFGEGSRLTVL.

This clone was recorded at least ten times. The rearrangement uses TRBV15 and TRBJ1-2; possible D gene TRBD1, 5 bases. This CDR3 comprises 14 residues. Germline V gene sequence: CDR1 LNHNV, CDR2 YYDKDF (reference sequence). With 0 bases removed from V and 7 bases from J, the gap between germline ends came to 12 bases. CDR3 protein: CATSRDSRDGGYTF. In DNA, the CDR3 is TGTGCCACCAGCAGAGATAGCAGGGATGGTGGCTACACCTTC.

This clone was detected a few times. In the same sample, other DNA sequences code for this CDR3. The chain links TRBV29-1 to TRBJ2-7; D could derive from TRBD1 or TRBD2 (5 bases each). CDR1 and CDR2 (germline): SQVTM, ANQGSEA. V lost 5 bases and J lost 0, with 8 bases in between. This CDR3 contains 12 residues. The CDR3 loop reads CSVSGSSYEQYF. In nucleotides, the CDR3 is TGCAGCGTTTCAGGGAGCTCCTACGAGCAGTACTTC.

As for this clone: The junction and the germline gene differ at one end; a read error may be behind it. The genes are TRBV6-1 and TRBJ2-2; 8 bases line up with TRBD2. CDR3 length equals 14 residues. Germline CDR1 MNHNS, CDR2 SASEGT. DNA for the CDR3: TGTGCCAGCAAAGGACTAGCAGACACCGGGGAGCTGTTCTTT. This translates into CASKGLADTGELFF.

As DNA, the CDR3 is TGTGCCAGCACCCCCCCGGGACTAGCGTACGAGCAGTACTTC. Translating it yields CASTPPGLAYEQYF. The chain uses TRBV28 and TRBJ2-7; 10 bases line up with TRBD2. Germline assignment: CDR1 MDHEN and CDR2 SYDVKM. This CDR3 has 14 residues. V lost 7 bases, J lost 4 bases, and 7 bases stayed unmatched.